The text below deals with one TCR beta chain. What it recognizes is unknown. The treatment is: about 20 received Ad26.COV2.S at low or high dose, single or two shots; roughly five received placebo; per-sample allocation not given. The samples date from day 63 after the first vaccine or placebo injection. The individual, an adult aged 18-55 years, was a donor in Boston. This sample was included in a study of Ad26.COV2.S vaccination and SARS-CoV-2 variants. Whole-study context: Donor got 5x10^10 or 1x10^11 viral particles of Ad26.COV2.S.

Assay used: immunoSEQ multiplex PCR; TCRdb lists only in-frame clones, some missing. The sample holds 350,000 to 550,000 clones, about 91% seen once. Study-wide results and limits: Total T cell responses were possibly underestimated by TCR breadth and depth analyses. Spike-specific TCR breadth ran higher among vaccine recipients than placebo recipients.

This CDR3 has 14 residues. V lost 3 bases and J lost 3, with 12 bases in between. CDR1 and CDR2 (germline): SGHRS, YFSETQ. The gene calls are TRBV5-1 and TRBJ2-5, with D possibly TRBD2 on 5 matching bases. This specimen was peripheral blood, taken in a trial of Ad26.COV2.S vaccine versus placebo. The clonotype originates from a person aged 18-65 years who received the Ad26.COV2.S COVID-19 vaccine or a placebo. DNA of the CDR3: TGCGCCAGCAGCTCCGCCCTGGGAGAAGAGACCCAGTACTTC. Translating it yields CASSSALGEETQYF.